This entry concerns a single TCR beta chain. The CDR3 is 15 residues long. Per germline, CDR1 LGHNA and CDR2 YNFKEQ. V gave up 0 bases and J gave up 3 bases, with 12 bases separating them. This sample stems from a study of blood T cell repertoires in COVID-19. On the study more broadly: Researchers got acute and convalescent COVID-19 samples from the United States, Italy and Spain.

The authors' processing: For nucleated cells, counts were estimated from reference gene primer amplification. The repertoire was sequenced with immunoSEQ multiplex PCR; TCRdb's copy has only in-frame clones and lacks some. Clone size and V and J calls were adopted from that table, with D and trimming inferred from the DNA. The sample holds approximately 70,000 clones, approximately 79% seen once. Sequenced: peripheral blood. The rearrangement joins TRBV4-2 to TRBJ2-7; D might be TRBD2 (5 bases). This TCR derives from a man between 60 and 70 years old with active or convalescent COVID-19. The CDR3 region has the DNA TGTGCCAGCAGCCAAGACGGCTCGGGATACTACGAGCAGTACTTC. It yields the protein CASSQDGSGYYEQYF.